This T cell receptor beta chain is from a study of blood T cell repertoires in COVID-19. Germline V gene lookup returns CDR1 SGDLS and CDR2 YYNGEE. V was pared by 0 bases and J by 7 bases, with 14 bases between. The CDR3 has 15 residues. Only in-frame clones appear in the TCRdb table, and some are missing; sequencing was by immunoSEQ multiplex PCR. This sample carries about 190,000 clones, approximately 84% of them seen once, and the ten largest clones take 3% to 3.5%. The TCR comes from a woman in her 30s who had recovered from COVID-19. The sample comprised PBMCs or T cells enriched from blood (not recorded which). This chain uses TRBV9 with TRBJ2-4; D is perhaps TRBD1 (6 bases). The CDR3 region is CASSVEAPGVNIQYF. CDR3 sequence (DNA): TGTGCCAGCAGCGTAGAGGCCCCAGGGGTGAACATTCAGTACTTC.